One sample yielded the 20 T cell receptor beta chains listed below, sequenced in a study of human T cells and chemical hapten exposure. Before extraction, the whole blood was not fractionated, and total RNA was taken from it. Via MiXCR, TCRdb re-called the 5' RACE reads, giving one row per CDR3 protein. The profile shows approximately 150,000 distinct CDR3 sequences, 4.1% of them singletons. All receptors derive from a female donor in good health.

This clonotype was seen at least ten times. V and J are TRBV5-1 and TRBJ2-7; TRBD1 matches 7 bases. Germline V gene sequence: CDR1 SGHRS, CDR2 YFSETQ. The junction had 6 bases not matched to a gene; V was cut back by 3 bases and J by 3 bases. The CDR3 spans 14 residues. The CDR3 spells CASSSPGQLYEQYF. CDR3 bases: TGCGCCAGCAGCTCCCCGGGACAGCTCTACGAGCAGTACTTC.

This clonotype was recorded a few times. The chain carries TRBV5-1 and TRBJ2-6, with D perhaps TRBD1 (6 bases). Trimming cost V 2 bases and J 4 bases, with 13 bases left between them. Germline V gene sequence: CDR1 SGHRS, CDR2 YFSETQ. This CDR3 is built from 16 residues. In DNA, the CDR3 is TGCGCCAGCAGCTTAGGTTCAGGGGCCGGGGCCAACGTCCTGACTTTC. Translating gives CASSLGSGAGANVLTF.

This clonotype came up many times. The chain is built from TRBV4-3 and TRBJ2-1; 8 bases are a match to TRBD2. This CDR3 is built from 16 residues. The germline gives CDR1 LGHNA, CDR2 YSLEER. Losses at the gene ends were 6 bases for V and 9 bases for J; bases not matched to a gene: 16. CDR3 bases: TGCGCCAGCAGTTACCTCAGTCCGCGGGGGGCTGGTGAGCAGTTCTTC. This translates into CASSYLSPRGAGEQFF.

The table lists this clonotype with many counts. The V and J genes are TRBV6-5 and TRBJ2-3; no reliable D call. This CDR3 is built from 14 residues. The ends were cut back, 2 bases at V and 6 bases at J, with 12 bases in the middle. Germline CDR1 reads MNHEY; CDR2 reads SVGAGI. The CDR3: CASSYPLVPDTQYF. As DNA, the CDR3 is TGTGCCAGCAGTTACCCGCTAGTTCCGGATACGCAGTATTTT.

In its sample, this clonotype was seen many times. The junction shows a germline mismatch at one end, possibly a read error. The gene calls are TRBV14 and TRBJ1-6; 7 bases match TRBD1. This CDR3 region has 15 residues. Germline V gene data show CDR1 as SGHDN and CDR2 as FVKESK. In nucleotides, the CDR3 is TGTGCCAGCACCCAAGACAGGGTCGGGTATTCACCCCTCCACTTT. Amino acids: CASTQDRVGYSPLHF.

The rearrangement links TRBV4-1 to TRBJ1-1, with TRBD1 matching over 8 bases. The CDR3 has 14 amino acids. Unmatched junction bases numbered 10, after V lost 3 bases and J lost 10 bases. Germline loops: CDR1 MGHRA, CDR2 YSYEKL. DNA of the CDR3: TGCGCCAGCAGCCACACAGGGGGGCAGCGGGGAGCTTTCTTT. Its translation is CASSHTGGQRGAFF.

This clonotype was observed a handful of times. This sequence joins TRBV12-3 or TRBV12-4 and TRBJ2-4; tentatively, D is TRBD2 (7 bases). The CDR3 spans 17 residues. V was shortened by 6 bases and J by 0 bases, with 18 bases between the two germline ends. CDR3 in DNA: TGTGCCAGCAGCCCCTTAGAGGGGGGGATAGCCAAAAACATTCAGTACTTC. This codes for CASSPLEGGIAKNIQYF.

This clonotype was observed at least ten times. The chain has TRBV20-1 and TRBJ2-7, with 8 bases identical to TRBD1. Germline CDR1 and CDR2: DFQATT and SNEGSKA (reference sequence). The CDR3 loop spans 14 amino acids. V dropped 6 bases and J dropped 5; count of bases not matched to a gene: 12. In nucleotides, the CDR3 is TGCAGTGCCAGAAGGACAGGGAAAATTGACGAGCAGTACTTC. This encodes CSARRTGKIDEQYF.

This clonotype was detected many times. This chain uses TRBV6-1 with TRBJ2-1; D possibly corresponds to TRBD1 (5 bases). V shed 8 bases and J shed 4 bases, with 12 bases lying between them. The germline gives CDR1 MNHNS, CDR2 SASEGT. The CDR3 covers 13 residues. CDR3 region: CASGKDIYNEQFF. CDR3 in DNA: TGTGCCAGCGGGAAGGACATTTACAATGAGCAGTTCTTC.

This clonotype was counted only a few times. This sequence joins TRBV5-1 and TRBJ2-3; the D gene could be TRBD1 or TRBD2 (5 bases each). The CDR3 consists of 15 residues. Per germline, CDR1 SGHRS and CDR2 YFSETQ. The ends were cut back, 1 base at V and 6 bases at J, with 15 bases in the middle. In DNA form, the CDR3 reads TGCGCCAGCAGCTTGTTGGCAGGGAGCGACGATACGCAGTATTTT. Protein product: CASSLLAGSDDTQYF.

This clonotype was observed at least ten times. CDR3 region: CAIAPTSQETQYF. The CDR3 DNA reads as TGTGCCATAGCACCGACAAGCCAAGAGACCCAGTACTTC. The chain combines TRBV10-3 with TRBJ2-5, with D hard to call. Germline CDR1 and CDR2: ENHRY and SYGVKD. The CDR3 contains 13 residues. Trimming left V 9 bases short and J 1 base short, with 12 bases between.

In this sample, this clonotype turned up many times. This sequence joins TRBV6-6 and TRBJ2-7; TRBD2 agrees at 9 bases. Trimming at V came to 2 bases and at J to 3 bases, leaving 2 bases not matched to a gene. The germline CDR1 and CDR2 sequences are MNHNY and SVGAGI (reference sequence). CDR3 length: 14 amino acids. This chain's CDR3 is CASSYVAGDYEQYF. The CDR3 region has the DNA TGTGCCAGCAGTTACGTAGCGGGGGACTACGAGCAGTACTTC.

This clonotype was found a few times. The chain is built from TRBV18 and TRBJ2-1; D might be TRBD2 (5 bases). The germline V and J ends were trimmed by 4 bases and 4 bases, with 14 bases remaining between them. This CDR3 is built from 15 residues. Looked up from germline, CDR1 is KGHSH and CDR2 is LQKENI. The CDR3 DNA follows: TGTGCCAGCTCACGGGCTGTAGCGTCTTACAATGAGCAGTTCTTC. Amino acids: CASSRAVASYNEQFF.

This clonotype came up many times. The chain has TRBV10-3 and TRBJ2-7; 7 bases align to TRBD1. The CDR3 has 13 residues. J was trimmed by 6 bases and V by 6 bases; bases with no gene match: 8. Germline V gene lookup returns CDR1 ENHRY and CDR2 SYGVKD. The CDR3 DNA follows: TGTGCCATCAGCTACGGACAGGACACCGAGCAGTACTTC. Protein: CAISYGQDTEQYF.

In this sample, this clonotype turned up many times. The V gene is TRBV28, the J gene TRBJ2-2; 9 bases line up with TRBD1. In germline, CDR1 is MDHEN, CDR2 SYDVKM. The CDR3 loop spans 15 amino acids. With V trimmed by 7 bases and J by 6 bases, 9 bases remained unmatched. The DNA of the CDR3 is TGTGCCAGCACCGCCCGGGACAGGGCGGCCGGGGAGCTGTTTTTT. Translated: CASTARDRAAGELFF.

Many counts were recorded for this clonotype. The chain combines TRBV7-2 with TRBJ2-2; D not certain. Trimming cost V 7 bases and J 4 bases, with 10 bases left between them. The CDR3 totals 13 residues. Per the germline V gene, CDR1 is SGHTA and CDR2 is FQGNSA. The CDR3 DNA sequence: TGTGCCAGCACCCCAACTGGCACCGGGGAGCTGTTTTTT. Translating gives CASTPTGTGELFF. Filled out from reference TRBV7-2 and TRBJ2-2, the complete variable domain reads GAGVSQSPSNKVTEKGKDVELRCDPISGHTALYWYRQSLGQGLEFLIYFQGNSAPDKSGLPSDRFSAERTGGSVSTLTIQRTQQEDSAVYLCASTPTGTGELFFGEGSRLTVL.

There are many counts of this clonotype. The V call is TRBV10-3, the J call TRBJ2-1; unclear D gene. Germline values: CDR1 ENHRY, CDR2 SYGVKD. Trimming removed 5 bases at V and 10 bases at J, with 12 bases between. CDR3 length: 12 amino acids. The CDR3 sequence is CAISTGRSEQFF. The CDR3, as DNA: TGTGCCATCAGTACTGGACGGTCCGAGCAGTTCTTC.

This clonotype was counted many times. The CDR3 DNA reads as TGTGCCAGCACCCTGGGACAGGGGCTCGGTGAGCAGTTCTTC. It yields the protein CASTLGQGLGEQFF. The chain is built from TRBV6-5 and TRBJ2-1; TRBD1 aligns across 10 bases. The CDR3 runs 14 residues. Looked up from germline, CDR1 is MNHEY and CDR2 is SVGAGI. V lost 7 bases to trimming and J lost 9 bases; unmatched junction nucleotides: 9.

This clonotype was seen more than once but under ten times. V is TRBV6-6 and J is TRBJ1-5; no definite D call. Germline CDR1 and CDR2: MNHNY and SVGAGI (reference sequence). The CDR3 has 15 amino acids. Trimming shortened V by 3 bases and J by 8 bases, and 17 bases separated the two germline ends. The CDR3 coding sequence is TGTGCCAGCAGTTATCCTACCGGTGCCGGGGAGCCCCAGCATTTT. It specifies CASSYPTGAGEPQHF.

This clonotype was counted ten times or more. This chain links TRBV14 with TRBJ2-5; D might be TRBD1 (6 bases). The V gene lost 0 bases and the J gene lost 4 bases, with 15 bases spanning the gap. The CDR3 is 16 amino acids. Germline lookup yields CDR1 SGHDN and CDR2 FVKESK. The CDR3 protein is CASSQESGALRETQYF. CDR3 coding DNA: TGTGCCAGCAGCCAAGAGTCAGGGGCTCTTCGAGAGACCCAGTACTTC.